These T cell receptor beta chains were read from a single sample in a study of cytomegalovirus exposure and HLA in healthy donors. Only in-frame clones appear in the TCRdb table, and some are missing; sequencing was by immunoSEQ multiplex PCR. The table lists about 110,000 clones, around 89% of them singletons. Specimen: PBMCs. The receptors here all came from a woman aged 18-29 years in good health and CMV-seropositive. The CDR3 runs from the conserved cysteine through the conserved F or W. The order of the fields is clone size, J gene, D gene, V gene, CDR3 protein, CDR3 DNA. The D gene is left open where the match is weak. Some rows have no size entry. The others give once, few or many, or a class for an expanded clone.

>-|TRBJ2-2|-|TRBV10-2
CASSPRNTGELFF
TGCGCCAGCAGTCCCCGGAACACCGGGGAGCTGTTTTTT
>-|TRBJ2-2|TRBD1|TRBV2
CASMALTGINTGELFF
TGTGCCAGCATGGCACTGACAGGGATAAACACCGGGGAGCTGTTTTTT
>few|TRBJ1-6|-|TRBV11-2
CASSLDPASGSPLHF
TGTGCCAGCAGCTTAGATCCAGCTTCGGGTTCACCCCTCCACTTT
>few|TRBJ1-5|TRBD1|TRBV28
CASRFPPGQGTNQPQHF
TGTGCCAGCAGATTTCCCCCGGGACAGGGGACCAATCAGCCCCAGCATTTT
>-|TRBJ1-4|TRBD1|TRBV5-4
CASSLRQGGEKLFF
TGTGCCAGCAGCTTACGACAGGGTGGAGAAAAACTGTTTTTT
>-|TRBJ1-2|-|TRBV18
CASSVLAGLIYNYGYTF
TGTGCCAGCTCAGTTTTGGCTGGACTCATCTACAACTATGGCTACACCTTC
>few|TRBJ2-1|TRBD1|TRBV6-4
CASSDTPGQGNEQFF
TGTGCCAGCAGTGACACGCCGGGACAGGGGAATGAGCAGTTCTTC
>-|TRBJ2-1|-|TRBV29-1
CSALPTGTSYNEQFF
TGCAGCGCCCTTCCTACCGGGACTTCATACAATGAGCAGTTCTTC
>-|TRBJ2-7|-|TRBV11-2
CASSLSQGGYEQYF
TGTGCCAGCAGCTTATCACAGGGAGGGTACGAGCAGTACTTC
>-|TRBJ1-1|-|TRBV29-1
CSVDRGPEAFF
TGCAGCGTTGACAGGGGCCCTGAAGCTTTCTTT
>-|TRBJ2-1|TRBD1|TRBV10-3
CAIRNMDRGYNEQFF
TGTGCCATCAGGAACATGGACAGGGGTTACAATGAGCAGTTCTTC
>once|TRBJ1-2|-|TRBV29-1
CSTVTGVGGYTF
TGCAGCACCGTTACAGGTGTAGGTGGCTACACCTTC
>-|TRBJ1-5|TRBD1|TRBV28
CASSPPGQGAFLYQPQHF
TGTGCCAGCAGTCCCCCGGGACAGGGGGCTTTCCTTTATCAGCCCCAGCATTTT
>-|TRBJ1-4|TRBD1|TRBV9
CASSDDPGQIVEKLFF
TGTGCCAGCAGCGACGACCCGGGACAGATTGTAGAAAAACTGTTTTTT
>-|TRBJ1-2|-|TRBV5-4
CASSFVPREGYTF
TGTGCCAGCAGCTTTGTCCCGAGGGAAGGCTACACCTTC
>-|TRBJ2-2|TRBD1|TRBV7-9
CASSLGTGGLNTGELFF
TGTGCCAGCAGCTTAGGAACAGGGGGCCTGAACACCGGGGAGCTGTTTTTT
>-|TRBJ1-1|-|TRBV5-4
CASSFPTGAANTEAFF
TGTGCCAGCAGCTTTCCGACAGGAGCAGCGAACACTGAAGCTTTCTTT
>-|TRBJ2-2|TRBD1|TRBV27
CASSLQYRGQGKTGELFF
TGTGCCAGCAGTTTACAATACAGGGGACAGGGGAAAACCGGGGAGCTGTTTTTT
>-|TRBJ1-6|-|TRBV28
CASRATYNSPLHF
TGTGCCAGCAGGGCAACCTATAATTCACCCCTCCACTTT
>-|TRBJ2-2|TRBD1|TRBV19
CASSNRGRGRNTGELFF
TGTGCCAGTAGTAACCGGGGCAGGGGGCGCAACACCGGGGAGCTGTTTTTT
>-|TRBJ1-5|-|TRBV7-9
CASSLVVLSNQPQHF
TGTGCCAGCAGCTTAGTGGTACTGAGCAATCAGCCCCAGCATTTT
>-|TRBJ1-2|-|TRBV6-5
CASSYGAPKNYGYTF
TGTGCCAGCAGTTACGGGGCCCCAAAGAACTATGGCTACACCTTC
>-|TRBJ2-1|-|TRBV27
CASSSPGTRPYNEQFF
TGTGCCAGCAGTTCGCCCGGTACGAGGCCCTACAATGAGCAGTTCTTC
>-|TRBJ2-1|-|TRBV4-1
CASSLPRDSSYNEQFF
TGCGCCAGCAGCCTGCCGCGAGACAGCTCCTACAATGAGCAGTTCTTC